This TCR beta chain was observed in a study of healthy donors' naive CD4 and CD8 T cells. As for this clonotype: Antigen specificity is unknown.

Starting from roughly 0.55 ug of total RNA, TCR libraries were made with linear amplification. MiXCR, applied by TCRdb to the reads, yields one record per CDR3 protein. Of approximately 180,000 distinct CDR3 sequences in the sample, around three quarters were seen once. This CDR3 is built from 16 residues. V gave up 0 bases and J gave up 8 bases, with 20 bases separating them. Germline CDR1 is GTSNPN and CDR2 is SVGIG (reference sequence). Study-level findings and limits: Naive CD4+ and CD8+ cells reportedly differed in usage of most V and J genes. Chains were not paired, since alpha and beta were sequenced in bulk.

CD4+CD8-CD45RO-CD45RA+ cells were naive CD4+; CD8+CD4-CD45RA+CD27bright cells were naive CD8+. V is TRBV30 and J is TRBJ2-1; TRBD1 might be the D (6 bases). Sample: naive CD4+ and CD8+ T cells sorted from blood, pooled from several donors. The clonotype comes from a pool of human donors in good health; the sample pools cells from several healthy donors. The DNA of the CDR3 is TGTGCCTGGAGTGTCTACGGTGGGGGCACCAACCATGAGCAGTTCTTC. Translation: CAWSVYGGGTNHEQFF.